Sequencing of this T cell receptor (beta chain) was carried out in a study of T cell responses to AZD1222 COVID-19 vaccine. Study information: Pooled in the analysis were second doses at about 4 or about 12 weeks. Study-wide results and caveats: Spike-wide vaccine-associated CD4 TCRs dominated at 160-218 and 743-854. The sample set comprised mostly white British donors with more females, and clonal diversity was possibly underestimated. Regions left unmutated in variants are reportedly the target of nearly half of spike-specific TCRs.

Comment on this clone: The antigen is undetermined.

The V end was cut by 0 bases, the J end by 0 bases, with 12 bases between. CDR1 is MNHEY, CDR2 SVGEGT, per germline. The length of the CDR3 is 16 residues. Repertoires were generated with immunoSEQ multiplex PCR, while TCRdb's copy carries only in-frame clones and drops some. The sample consists of 150,000 to 180,000 clones, approximately 90% of them appearing once. The clonotype comes from an adult in good health. The sequenced sample was peripheral blood, obtained on day 0 of AZD1222 vaccination. The gene calls are TRBV6-2 or TRBV6-3 and TRBJ2-7; D is unresolved. As DNA, the CDR3 is TGTGCCAGCAGTTACTCGATGCAGGAGAGCTCCTACGAGCAGTACTTC. Its protein product is CASSYSMQESSYEQYF.